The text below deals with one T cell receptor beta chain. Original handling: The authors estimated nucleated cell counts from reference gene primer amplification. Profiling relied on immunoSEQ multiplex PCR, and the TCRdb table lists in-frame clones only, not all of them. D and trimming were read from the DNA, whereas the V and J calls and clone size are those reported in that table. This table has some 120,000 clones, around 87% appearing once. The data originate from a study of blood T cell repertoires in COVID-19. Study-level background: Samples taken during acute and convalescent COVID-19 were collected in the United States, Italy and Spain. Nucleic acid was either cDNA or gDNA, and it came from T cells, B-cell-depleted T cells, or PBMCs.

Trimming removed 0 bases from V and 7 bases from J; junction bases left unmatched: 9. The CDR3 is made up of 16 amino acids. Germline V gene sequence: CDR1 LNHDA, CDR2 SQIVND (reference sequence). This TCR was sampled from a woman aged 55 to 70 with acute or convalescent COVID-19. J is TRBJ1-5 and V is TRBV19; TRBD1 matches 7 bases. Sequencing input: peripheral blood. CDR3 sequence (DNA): TGTGCCAGTAGTATAGACCACAGGGGAGGTTACCAGCCCCAGCATTTT. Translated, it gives CASSIDHRGGYQPQHF.